What follows are 14 T cell receptor beta chains derived from one specimen sequenced in a study of cytomegalovirus exposure and HLA in healthy donors (dated 2017 in TCRdb). The protocol used for the library was the immunoSEQ multiplex PCR assay. A mixture of 60 forward primers for TCR Vbeta segments and 13 reverse primers for TCR Jbeta segments was used in the multiplex PCR. TCRdb re-hosts the immuneACCESS table, in-frame sequences only. Its copies lack some clones; in the studies checked, an unresolved V gene accounts for under half of them, and the cause for the rest is not known. Here the sample has some 140,000 clones; around 87% occur a single time. The ten largest clones represent around 5.5% of the sample. The sequencing sample was made of PBMCs. The receptors stem from a woman in her 30s in good health and CMV-seronegative.

The chain links TRBV5-6 to TRBJ2-4, with D possibly matching TRBD1 (6 bases). CDR1 SGHDT and CDR2 YYEEEE come from the germline V gene. V lost 0 bases to trimming and J lost 6 bases, with 10 bases between them. The CDR3 has 14 amino acids. The CDR3, as DNA: TGTGCCAGCAGCTTGGGGACAGCAGTAAACATTCAGTACTTC. Its translation: CASSLGTAVNIQYF.

This chain uses TRBV5-5 with TRBJ2-7; D remains ambiguous. Germline V gives CDR1 SGHKS, CDR2 YYEKEE (reference sequence). Trimming removed 2 bases from V and 0 bases from J, with 9 bases in between. This CDR3 contains 14 residues. The CDR3 sequence: CASSFAPGSYEQYF. The DNA of the CDR3 is TGTGCCAGCAGCTTTGCCCCCGGCTCCTACGAGCAGTACTTC.

This clone has only one observation. This chain links TRBV5-1 with TRBJ2-7, with 9 nucleotides matching TRBD2. With V trimmed by 7 bases and J by 3 bases, 8 bases remained unmatched. The germline gives CDR1 SGHRS, CDR2 YFSETQ. The CDR3 is 14 amino acids. CDR3 DNA: TGCGCCAGCCGACCGCCTAGCGGGATCTACGAGCAGTACTTC. It is translated as CASRPPSGIYEQYF.

The V call is TRBV19, the J call TRBJ1-1, with D possibly TRBD1 on 5 matching bases. V lost 4 bases to trimming and J lost 0 bases, with 21 bases between them. The germline V gene encodes CDR1 LNHDA and CDR2 SQIVND (reference sequence). The CDR3 is made up of 18 amino acids. The CDR3 loop is CASSKPIGALTLNTEAFF. The CDR3 DNA reads TGTGCCAGTAGTAAACCCATAGGGGCCCTCACTTTGAACACTGAAGCTTTCTTT.

V and J are TRBV5-1 and TRBJ2-2; unclear D gene. This CDR3 comprises 15 residues. CDR1 and CDR2 (germline): SGHRS, YFSETQ. The ends were cut back, 0 bases at V and 1 base at J, with 7 bases in the middle. This chain's CDR3 is CASSLVHLNTGELFF. In nucleotides, the CDR3 is TGCGCCAGCAGCTTGGTACACCTGAACACCGGGGAGCTGTTTTTT. Full variable domain (remainder filled in from reference TRBV5-1 and TRBJ2-2): KAGVTQTPRYLIKTRGQQVTLSCSPISGHRSVSWYQQTPGQGLQFLFEYFSETQRNKGNFPGRFSGRQFSNSRSEMNVSTLELGDSALYLCASSLVHLNTGELFFGEGSRLTVL.

The V and J genes are TRBV21-1 and TRBJ1-2. TRBV21-1 is a pseudogene segment. This CDR3 is 19 amino acids long. CDR3 region: CASSVAGKGNHKIAYGYTF. Here the CDR3 DNA reads TGTGCCAGCAGCGTAGCGGGTAAGGGGAACCATAAAATCGCTTATGGCTACACCTTC.

This chain uses TRBV4-2 with TRBJ2-1, with 14 bases lining up with TRBD2. The CDR3 runs 19 residues. V lost 0 bases and J lost 8; bases outside the gene matches: 12. Germline lookup yields CDR1 LGHNA and CDR2 YNFKEQ. CDR3 nucleotides: TGTGCCAGCAGCCAAGAAGGGGGACTAGCGGGAGTGGCCCAATATGAGCAGTTCTTC. This codes for CASSQEGGLAGVAQYEQFF.

This clone was counted only a few times. The chain has TRBV7-2 and TRBJ2-3; 7 bases match TRBD2. Germline loops: CDR1 SGHTA, CDR2 FQGNSA. The CDR3 extends over 15 amino acids. Trimming at V came to 7 bases and at J to 4 bases, leaving 11 bases not matched to a gene. Here the CDR3 reads CASTTRGLGSDTQYF. The CDR3 DNA is TGTGCCAGCACCACGCGCGGACTAGGTTCAGATACGCAGTATTTT.

V gene TRBV30 combines with J gene TRBJ2-5, with 12 bases identical to TRBD2. With V trimmed by 7 bases and J by 0 bases, 0 bases remained unmatched. The CDR3 spans 13 residues. Germline loops: CDR1 GTSNPN, CDR2 SVGIG (reference sequence). CDR3 amino acids: CASSGGDQETQYF. CDR3 sequence (DNA): TGTGCCTCTAGCGGGGGGGACCAAGAGACCCAGTACTTC.

The chain couples TRBV30 to TRBJ2-1; no reliable D call. V was cut by 0 bases and J by 9 bases, with 12 bases left in between. Germline-derived CDR1 and CDR2 are GTSNPN and SVGIG (reference sequence). The CDR3 sequence is 13 residues long. This chain's CDR3 is CAWSVARRTEQFF. The CDR3 nucleotides read TGTGCCTGGAGTGTGGCCCGGAGAACTGAGCAGTTCTTC.

The chain employs TRBV28 and TRBJ2-7; 8 positions match TRBD1. The trim removed 6 bases at V and 3 bases at J, leaving 10 bases unmatched. The CDR3 runs 15 residues. In germline, CDR1 is MDHEN, CDR2 SYDVKM. CDR3: CASRYRDRTNYEQYF. The DNA for the CDR3 is TGTGCCAGCAGGTACCGGGACAGGACCAACTACGAGCAGTACTTC.

The chain is built from TRBV5-5 and TRBJ2-7; D perhaps matches TRBD1 (5 bases). Trimming shortened V by 1 base and J by 9 bases, and 29 bases separated the two germline ends. Germline V gene data show CDR1 as SGHKS and CDR2 as YYEKEE (reference sequence). This CDR3 comprises 18 residues. CDR3 coding DNA: TGTGCCAGCAGCTTGACTCCCATGCAGACAGCCTCAACATTGGGGCAGTACTTC. As protein: CASSLTPMQTASTLGQYF.

CDR3 bases: TGTGCCAGCAGCTTGCAGTCTAGCCAAGAGACCCAGTACTTC. Protein: CASSLQSSQETQYF. The V gene is TRBV5-4, the J gene TRBJ2-5; no firm D call. Germline CDR1 SGHNT, CDR2 YYREEE (reference sequence). V was clipped by 1 base and J by 1 base, with 8 bases between them. The CDR3 runs to 14 residues.

V gene TRBV20-1 combines with J gene TRBJ2-5; 7 bases map to TRBD2. With 7 bases clipped from V and 7 bases from J, the junction kept 3 bases outside the gene matches. CDR1 is DFQATT, CDR2 SNEGSKA, per germline (reference sequence). The CDR3 extends over 10 amino acids. The CDR3 here is CSVWGGTQYF. In DNA, the CDR3 is TGCAGTGTGTGGGGGGGGACCCAGTACTTC.